The rows below give T cell receptor beta chains drawn from one sample of a study of blood T cell repertoires in COVID-19. Generated by immunoSEQ multiplex PCR, the TCRdb table keeps only in-frame clones and is missing some. Here the sample spans some 120,000 clones, approximately 85% being singletons. Material: peripheral blood. The receptors derive from a man aged 40-55 years with acute or convalescent COVID-19. Both conserved end residues are part of each CDR3. Each record gives: J gene, clone size, V gene, D gene, CDR3 protein, CDR3 DNA. A D gene is named only where the DNA matches it firmly. Size values are once, few and many counts, or a class for expanded clones, and some rows have none.

TRBJ1-1	.	TRBV9	.	CASSVATSREAFF	TGTGCCAGCAGCGTAGCTACGAGTCGTGAAGCTTTCTTT
TRBJ2-5	.	TRBV7-8	.	CASSLGRSQETQYF	TGTGCCAGCAGTCTGGGCAGGTCACAAGAGACCCAGTACTTC
TRBJ1-2	.	TRBV5-1	TRBD1	CASRPQGAGNYGYTF	TGCGCCAGCAGACCCCAGGGGGCCGGTAACTATGGCTACACCTTC
TRBJ2-1	.	TRBV4-1	TRBD1	CASSQFSTGRDEQFF	TGCGCCAGCAGCCAATTTTCGACAGGGCGCGATGAGCAGTTCTTC
TRBJ2-1	.	TRBV6-5	.	CASSWGQTGPYNEQFF	TGTGCCAGCAGTTGGGGCCAAACCGGGCCCTACAATGAGCAGTTCTTC
TRBJ1-4	.	TRBV6-1	TRBD1	CASSDTGQGNEKLFF	TGTGCCAGCAGTGACACGGGACAGGGTAATGAAAAACTGTTTTTT
TRBJ2-2	once	TRBV4-2	TRBD2	CASSGGANTGELFF	TGTGCCAGCAGCGGGGGGGCGAACACCGGGGAGCTGTTTTTT
TRBJ2-7	.	TRBV24-1	TRBD1	CATSDRQGTDYEQYF	TGTGCCACCAGTGATCGACAGGGGACGGACTACGAGCAGTACTTC
TRBJ2-5	.	TRBV7-2	TRBD2	CASSSLAGGPETQYF	TGTGCCAGCAGCAGTCTAGCGGGGGGGCCAGAGACCCAGTACTTC
TRBJ2-4	.	TRBV6-1	TRBD1	CASSRDRSTKNIQYF	TGTGCCAGCAGCCGGGACAGAAGTACTAAAAACATTCAGTACTTC
TRBJ1-2	.	TRBV7-9	.	CASSPMGGPGGYTF	TGTGCCAGCAGCCCGATGGGGGGACCGGGAGGCTACACCTTC
TRBJ2-5	once	TRBV29-1	TRBD1	CSVQGADRKTQYF	TGCAGCGTACAGGGGGCTGATAGGAAGACCCAGTACTTC
TRBJ2-7	.	TRBV12-3/TRBV12-4	TRBD1	CASSFGTAYEQYF	TGTGCCAGCAGTTTCGGGACAGCCTACGAGCAGTACTTC
TRBJ1-5	once	TRBV5-1	TRBD1	CASSSTGGSNQPQHF	TGCGCCAGCAGCTCCACAGGGGGATCCAATCAGCCCCAGCATTTT
TRBJ2-7	once	TRBV7-3	.	CASSFQDPPTYEQYF	TGTGCCAGCAGTTTCCAGGATCCGCCTACCTACGAGCAGTACTTC
TRBJ2-7	.	TRBV5-1	TRBD1	CASSSVPGTGAGEQYF	TGCGCCAGCAGCTCCGTTCCCGGGACAGGGGCAGGCGAGCAGTACTTC
TRBJ2-5	.	TRBV11-2	TRBD1	CASSDGTGRVETQYF	TGTGCCAGCAGCGACGGGACAGGCCGCGTAGAGACCCAGTACTTC
TRBJ1-4	.	TRBV12-3/TRBV12-4	TRBD1	CASSGQGYEKLFF	TGTGCCAGCAGCGGACAGGGTTATGAAAAACTGTTTTTT
TRBJ2-5	.	TRBV5-1	TRBD2	CASSLAGFQETQYF	TGCGCCAGCAGCTTAGCGGGGTTCCAAGAGACCCAGTACTTC
TRBJ1-2	.	TRBV5-6	TRBD1	CASSSPGQGVSPNYGYTF	TGTGCCAGCAGCTCGCCGGGACAGGGCGTTTCTCCTAACTATGGCTACACCTTC
TRBJ2-7	.	TRBV7-9	TRBD1	CASSGQGKPYEQYF	TGTGCCAGCAGCGGACAGGGTAAGCCCTACGAGCAGTACTTC
TRBJ1-3	.	TRBV18	TRBD1	CASSPRRDRVTGNTIYF	TGTGCCAGCTCTCCCCGGCGGGACAGGGTTACTGGAAACACCATATATTTT
TRBJ2-1	.	TRBV7-9	.	CASSYRRGNEQFF	TGTGCCAGCAGCTACAGACGGGGCAATGAGCAGTTCTTC
TRBJ2-1	few	TRBV18	.	CASSPTRGLYNEQFF	TGTGCCAGCTCACCAACGCGGGGGCTTTACAATGAGCAGTTCTTC
TRBJ2-5	.	TRBV7-9	TRBD1	CASSWYRGSETQYF	TGTGCCAGCAGCTGGTACAGGGGATCGGAGACCCAGTACTTC
TRBJ2-7	.	TRBV4-2	.	CASSQEQAGAYEQYF	TGTGCCAGCAGCCAAGAACAGGCAGGTGCCTACGAGCAGTACTTC
TRBJ1-2	.	TRBV6-2/TRBV6-3	.	CASSHSTLYGYTF	TGTGCCAGCAGTCATTCTACTCTTTATGGCTACACCTTC
TRBJ2-7	.	TRBV3-1/TRBV3-2	.	CASSPRPSSYEQYF	TGTGCCAGCAGCCCCCGCCCGAGCTCCTACGAGCAGTACTTC
TRBJ2-7	.	TRBV29-1	.	CSVEDRGSSYEQYF	TGCAGCGTTGAAGATAGAGGTAGCTCCTACGAGCAGTACTTC
TRBJ1-6	.	TRBV27	.	CASSYDRSYNSPLHF	TGTGCCAGCAGTTACGACAGAAGCTATAATTCACCCCTCCACTTT
TRBJ2-7	.	TRBV6-5	TRBD1	CASSYGQGRISYEQYF	TGTGCCAGCAGTTACGGACAGGGGCGAATTTCCTACGAGCAGTACTTC
TRBJ2-7	once	TRBV7-2	TRBD2	CASSRGGAGGPGEQYF	TGTGCCAGCAGCCGGGGCGGAGCGGGGGGGCCTGGCGAGCAGTACTTC
TRBJ2-2	.	TRBV6-2/TRBV6-3	.	CASSPRPTGELFF	TGTGCCAGCAGTCCCCGTCCCACCGGGGAGCTGTTTTTT
TRBJ2-3	.	TRBV5-5	TRBD2	CASSLTGRAGDTQYF	TGTGCCAGCAGCTTAACCGGGAGGGCCGGAGATACGCAGTATTTT
TRBJ2-7	.	TRBV5-4	.	CASSLGLGPSEQYF	TGTGCCAGCAGCTTGGGGTTGGGCCCGAGCGAGCAGTACTTC
TRBJ2-2	.	TRBV5-4	TRBD2	CASSPGTSGSNTGELFF	TGTGCCAGCAGCCCCGGGACTAGCGGGTCGAACACCGGGGAGCTGTTTTTT
TRBJ2-1	.	TRBV29-1	TRBD2	CSVSGGRNEQFF	TGCAGCGTGAGCGGGGGGAGGAATGAGCAGTTCTTC
TRBJ2-5	.	TRBV19	.	CASSIMGVSQETQYF	TGTGCCAGTAGTATAATGGGCGTCAGCCAAGAGACCCAGTACTTC
TRBJ1-1	.	TRBV2	.	CAIDSAGMGTEAFF	TGTGCCATCGACTCGGCAGGGATGGGGACTGAAGCTTTCTTT
TRBJ2-3	.	TRBV19	.	CASSIYTSTDTQYF	TGTGCCAGTAGTATTTACACCAGCACAGATACGCAGTATTTT
TRBJ1-1	.	TRBV10-1	TRBD1	CASSESGLDRGRTEAFF	TGCGCCAGCAGTGAGTCGGGTTTGGACAGGGGCCGGACTGAAGCTTTCTTT
TRBJ2-5	.	TRBV18	.	CASSPSGQNGETQYF	TGTGCCAGCTCACCATCCGGACAGAACGGAGAGACCCAGTACTTC
TRBJ2-1	.	TRBV7-2	.	CASSFRRGGRNNEQFF	TGTGCCAGCAGCTTTAGGAGGGGGGGTCGGAACAATGAGCAGTTCTTC
TRBJ2-5	.	TRBV28	TRBD2	CASEIAGGYQETQYF	TGTGCCAGTGAAATAGCGGGGGGGTACCAAGAGACCCAGTACTTC
TRBJ2-7	.	TRBV19	.	CASRRSGRVADEQYF	TGTGCCAGTAGGCGGAGTGGCAGGGTAGCAGACGAGCAGTACTTC
TRBJ1-1	.	TRBV27	TRBD1	CASSSGTVNTEAFF	TGTGCCAGCAGTTCCGGGACAGTGAACACTGAAGCTTTCTTT
TRBJ1-1	.	TRBV27	.	CASSLRSPMAEAFF	TGTGCCAGCAGTTTGCGGAGCCCGATGGCTGAAGCTTTCTTT
TRBJ2-5	.	TRBV7-2	.	CASSYGGTRHQETQYF	TGTGCCAGCAGCTATGGGGGGACGCGCCACCAAGAGACCCAGTACTTC
TRBJ1-2	.	TRBV7-9	.	CASTPGNYGYTF	TGTGCCAGCACCCCCGGTAACTATGGCTACACCTTC
TRBJ1-2	.	TRBV15	.	CATSSPRGSINGYTF	TGTGCCACCAGCAGCCCCAGGGGAAGTATCAATGGCTACACCTTC
TRBJ2-5	.	TRBV4-1	TRBD2	CASGLAGVDETQYF	TGCGCCAGCGGGCTAGCGGGAGTTGATGAGACCCAGTACTTC
TRBJ2-3	.	TRBV20-1	TRBD1	CSASRGTGGGTDTQYF	TGCAGTGCTAGTCGAGGGACAGGGGGCGGGACAGATACGCAGTATTTT
TRBJ2-7	.	TRBV30	.	CAWSGLGSYEQYF	TGTGCCTGGAGTGGCCTCGGGTCCTACGAGCAGTACTTC